These 10 T cell receptor beta chains were sequenced from one sample in a study of blood T cell repertoires in COVID-19. Profiled with immunoSEQ multiplex PCR; TCRdb holds only in-frame clones, not every one. The sample has around 200,000 clones, around 90% seen once. The material sequenced was peripheral blood. The receptor set was obtained from a man in his fifties or sixties with acute or convalescent COVID-19.

The gene calls are TRBV6-5 and TRBJ1-2; 9 nucleotides align to TRBD1. V trimming: 6 bases; J trimming: 10 bases; junction bases outside the gene matches: 6. There are 12 residues in the CDR3. Germline-derived CDR1 and CDR2 are MNHEY and SVGAGI. This chain's CDR3 is CASSRDRDSYTF. The CDR3 DNA reads as TGTGCCAGCAGCCGGGACAGGGACTCCTACACCTTC.

The V and J genes are TRBV5-1 and TRBJ1-1; TRBD1 matches at 9 bases. Germline V lookup: CDR1 SGHRS, CDR2 YFSETQ. Losses at the gene ends were 7 bases for V and 7 bases for J; bases not matched to a gene: 11. The CDR3 is 14 amino acids. DNA of the CDR3: TGCGCCAGCCGCCTTGGGGACAGGGCTAGTGAAGCTTTCTTT. Translation gives CASRLGDRASEAFF. The full variable domain, its missing parts supplied by reference TRBV5-1 and TRBJ1-1, is KAGVTQTPRYLIKTRGQQVTLSCSPISGHRSVSWYQQTPGQGLQFLFEYFSETQRNKGNFPGRFSGRQFSNSRSEMNVSTLELGDSALYLCASRLGDRASEAFFGQGTRLTVV.

The chain links TRBV5-4 to TRBJ2-7; possibly TRBD2 for D (5 bases). The CDR3 length is 16 residues. The V gene's germline CDR1 is SGHNT and CDR2 YYREEE (reference sequence). V was shortened by 0 bases and J by 1 base, with 14 bases between the two germline ends. CDR3 residues: CASSLVGGRGSYEQYF. The CDR3 coding sequence is TGTGCCAGCAGCTTGGTCGGTGGGAGAGGGTCCTACGAGCAGTACTTC. The variable domain in full, completed from reference TRBV5-4 and TRBJ2-7, reads ETGVTQSPTHLIKTRGQQVTLRCSSQSGHNTVSWYQQALGQGPQFIFQYYREEENGRGNFPPRFSGLQFPNYSSELNVNALELDDSALYLCASSLVGGRGSYEQYFGPGTRLTVT.

This sequence joins TRBV7-9 and TRBJ1-1; 9 positions match TRBD1. V was clipped by 4 bases and J by 5 bases; unmatched bases: 8. The CDR3 has 15 residues. Germline-derived CDR1 and CDR2 are SEHNR and FQNEAQ (reference sequence). CDR3 bases: TGTGCCAGCAGCTATTCGGGACAGGGAAGGACTGAAGCTTTCTTT. Its protein is CASSYSGQGRTEAFF.

DNA for the CDR3: TGTGCCAGCAGCCTGAGGGACAGGGGGCGCGATACGCAGTATTTT. Protein: CASSLRDRGRDTQYF. The gene calls are TRBV7-2 and TRBJ2-3; 12 nucleotides agree with TRBD1. This CDR3 region has 15 residues. Germline V CDR1 and CDR2: SGHTA, FQGNSA. Trimming at V came to 5 bases and at J to 6 bases, leaving 6 bases not matched to a gene.

The rearrangement joins TRBV19 to TRBJ2-7, with TRBD2 matching 8 bases. This CDR3 contains 15 residues. V trimming: 4 bases; J trimming: 0 bases; junction bases outside the gene matches: 5. CDR1 and CDR2 from the germline V gene are LNHDA and SQIVND (reference sequence). DNA of the CDR3: TGTGCCAGTAGTACACTAGCGGCCGGCTCCTACGAGCAGTACTTC. It is translated as CASSTLAAGSYEQYF.

This CDR3 is CATSREKGGYGYTF. The CDR3 coding sequence is TGTGCCACCAGCAGAGAAAAGGGAGGCTATGGCTACACCTTC. The V call is TRBV15, the J call TRBJ1-2, with D hard to call. Germline V gene lookup returns CDR1 LNHNV and CDR2 YYDKDF (reference sequence). The ends were cut back, 0 bases at V and 4 bases at J, with 9 bases in the middle. This CDR3 spans 14 amino acids.

The chain is built from TRBV6-5 and TRBJ2-7, with D tentatively TRBD1 (6 bases). Germline values: CDR1 MNHEY, CDR2 SVGAGI. Trimming removed 0 bases from V and 3 bases from J, with 12 bases in between. This CDR3 region has 15 residues. This CDR3 reads CASSYSFGQNYEQYF. The CDR3 DNA reads as TGTGCCAGCAGTTACTCGTTTGGACAGAACTACGAGCAGTACTTC.

This clone was observed a handful of times. The chain joins TRBV14 to TRBJ2-2; D is ambiguous. Germline V CDR1 and CDR2: SGHDN, FVKESK. Trimming cost V 1 base and J 5 bases, with 8 bases left between them. The CDR3 runs to 14 residues. Written as DNA, the CDR3 is TGTGCCAGCAGCCAAGGGCTGAGGACCGGGGAGCTGTTTTTT. Translated, it gives CASSQGLRTGELFF.

This chain connects TRBV7-9 to TRBJ2-7; a weak D match, TRBD1 (6 bases). Germline V gene sequence: CDR1 SEHNR, CDR2 FQNEAQ (reference sequence). The CDR3 totals 14 residues. V dropped 5 bases and J dropped 0 bases, with 11 bases sitting between them. CDR3 loop: CASSRTVNSYEQYV. In DNA, the CDR3 is TGTGCCAGCAGCCGGACAGTAAACTCCTACGAGCAGTACGTC.